This TCR beta chain was found in a study of shared clonotypes between healthy human individuals. There are 15 residues in the CDR3. The germline gives CDR1 MGHDK, CDR2 SYGVNS. J lost 8 bases, V lost 5 bases, and 10 bases had no gene match. The protocol was immunoSEQ multiplex PCR, while the TCRdb copy is restricted to in-frame clones and leaves out a portion. The repertoire holds fewer than 700,000 clones, about 80% seen once, with about 12% in the top ten. The TCR was taken from a woman aged 40 to 50 in good health. Some clones in this sample may be carry-over from other donors' samples. Sample: PBMCs. This chain uses TRBV25-1 with TRBJ1-2, with 11 positions matching TRBD1. The CDR3 region is CASSTRDRGTEGYTF. The DNA for the CDR3 is TGTGCCAGCAGTACCCGGGACAGGGGGACCGAAGGCTACACCTTC.